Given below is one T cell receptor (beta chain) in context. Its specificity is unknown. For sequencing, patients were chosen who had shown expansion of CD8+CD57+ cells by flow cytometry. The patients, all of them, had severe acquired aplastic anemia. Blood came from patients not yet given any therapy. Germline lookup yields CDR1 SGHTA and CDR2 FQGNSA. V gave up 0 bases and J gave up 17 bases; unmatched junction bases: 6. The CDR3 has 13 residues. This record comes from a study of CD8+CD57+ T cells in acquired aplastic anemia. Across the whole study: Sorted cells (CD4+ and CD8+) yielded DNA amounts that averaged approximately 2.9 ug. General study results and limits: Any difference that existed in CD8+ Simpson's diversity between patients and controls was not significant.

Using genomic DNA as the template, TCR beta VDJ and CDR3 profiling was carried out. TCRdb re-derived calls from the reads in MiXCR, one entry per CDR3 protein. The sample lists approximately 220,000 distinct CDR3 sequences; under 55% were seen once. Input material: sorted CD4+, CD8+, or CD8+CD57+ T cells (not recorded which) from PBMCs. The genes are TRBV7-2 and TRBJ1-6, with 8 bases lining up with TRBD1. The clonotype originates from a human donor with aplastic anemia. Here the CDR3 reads CASSLAPDREIHF. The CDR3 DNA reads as TGTGCCAGCAGCTTAGCGCCGGACAGGGAAATCCACTTT.